This T cell receptor beta chain was profiled in a study of response to subunit inactivated influenza vaccine. Findings and caveats of the study: New T cells are recruited in small numbers by each seasonal influenza vaccination, according to the authors' suggestion.

Comment on this clonotype: Its antigen remains unidentified.

TCRdb recomputed calls from the RT-PCR reads with MiXCR, one row per CDR3 protein. The sample lists fewer than 800,000 distinct CDR3 sequences, approximately 14% occurring once. Germline values: CDR1 LGHNA, CDR2 YNFKEQ. This CDR3 has 17 amino acids. V lost 1 base and J 5 bases, leaving 17 bases between the germline ends. The sequencing here drew on PBMCs from blood, taken roughly 13 days after vaccination. The genes are TRBV4-2 and TRBJ2-2; perhaps TRBD1 as D (6 bases). The source is a middle-aged man who received an inactivated influenza vaccine. The CDR3 bases are TGTGCCAGCAGCCAAGTCGGGACATCCCCCGGGACCGGGGAGCTGTTTTTT. This sequence encodes CASSQVGTSPGTGELFF.